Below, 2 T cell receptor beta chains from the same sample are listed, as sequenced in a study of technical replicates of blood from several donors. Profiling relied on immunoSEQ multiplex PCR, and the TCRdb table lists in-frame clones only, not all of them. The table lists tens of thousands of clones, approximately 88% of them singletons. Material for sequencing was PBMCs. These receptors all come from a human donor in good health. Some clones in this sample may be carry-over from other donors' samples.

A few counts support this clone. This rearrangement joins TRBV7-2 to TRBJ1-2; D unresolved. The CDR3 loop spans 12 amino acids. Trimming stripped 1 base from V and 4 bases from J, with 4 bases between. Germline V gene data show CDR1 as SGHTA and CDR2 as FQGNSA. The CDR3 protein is CASSLVGYGYTF. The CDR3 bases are TGTGCCAGCAGCTTAGTCGGCTATGGCTACACCTTC.

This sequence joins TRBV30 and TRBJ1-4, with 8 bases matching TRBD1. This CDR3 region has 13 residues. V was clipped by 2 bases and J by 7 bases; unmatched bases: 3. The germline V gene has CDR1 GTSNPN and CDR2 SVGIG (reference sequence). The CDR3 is CAWSPDRGEKLFF. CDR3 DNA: TGTGCCTGGAGTCCAGACAGGGGTGAAAAACTGTTTTTT.